This TCR beta chain is drawn from a study of technical replicates of blood from four donors. CDR3 size: 13 residues. Germline loops: CDR1 MNHEY, CDR2 SVGAGI. Trimming removed 4 bases at V and 7 bases at J, with 11 bases between. Only in-frame clones appear in the TCRdb table, and some are missing; sequencing was by immunoSEQ multiplex PCR. This table has 75,000 to 95,000 clones, roughly 94% appearing once. The sample taken for sequencing was T cells isolated from PBMCs. The sequence was collected from a human donor in good health. The chain couples TRBV6-5 to TRBJ1-5; D ambiguous. In DNA form, the CDR3 reads TGTGCCAGCAGTTCCGCAGGAAGGCAGCCCCAGCATTTT. As protein: CASSSAGRQPQHF.